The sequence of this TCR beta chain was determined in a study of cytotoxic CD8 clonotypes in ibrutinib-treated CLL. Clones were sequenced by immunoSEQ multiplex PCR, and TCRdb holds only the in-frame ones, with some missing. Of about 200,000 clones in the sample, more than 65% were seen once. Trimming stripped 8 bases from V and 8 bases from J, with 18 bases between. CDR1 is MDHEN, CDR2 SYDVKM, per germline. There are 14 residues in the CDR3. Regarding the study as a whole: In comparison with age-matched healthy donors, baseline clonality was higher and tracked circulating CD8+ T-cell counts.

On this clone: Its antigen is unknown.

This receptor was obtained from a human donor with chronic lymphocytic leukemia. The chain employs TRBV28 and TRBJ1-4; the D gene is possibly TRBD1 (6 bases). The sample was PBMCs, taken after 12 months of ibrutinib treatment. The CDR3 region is CASSVRRGSEKLFF. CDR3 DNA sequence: TGTGCCAGCTCTGTCCGGAGGGGGTCAGAAAAACTGTTTTTT. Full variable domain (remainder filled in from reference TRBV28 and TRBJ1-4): DVKVTQSSRYLVKRTGEKVFLECVQDMDHENMFWYRQDPGLGLRLIYFSYDVKMKEKGDIPEGYSVSREKKERFSLILESASTNQTSMYLCASSVRRGSEKLFFGSGTQLSVL.